This T cell receptor (beta chain) was identified during a study of blood T cells in healthy people across ages. Whole-study context: Researchers report that template switching captured about one barcoded beta molecule per two T cells.

Overall study results and limits: Naive and antigen-experienced cells were not separated, limiting conclusive comparison.

The V gene lost 0 bases and the J gene lost 6 bases, with 14 bases spanning the gap. The CDR3 covers 14 residues. Germline V gene data show CDR1 as DFQATT and CDR2 as SNEGSKA (reference sequence). Comment on this clonotype: Its antigen is not identified.

Every donor contributed around 10 milliliters of peripheral blood by blood draw. The authors isolated at least 6.5 million PBMCs per sample. The second PCR ran roughly 6 to 12 cycles with a sample-barcoded 5' primer and J-beta primers. Using its own MiXCR run on the 5' RACE reads, TCRdb lists one record per CDR3 protein. The table includes about 1 million distinct CDR3 sequences, around 43% detected once. This chain uses TRBV20-1 with TRBJ1-2; D not resolved. Sequenced sample: blood. This receptor was identified in a woman in her sixties in good health. The CDR3 sequence: CSARDLLTDHGYTF. In DNA, the CDR3 is TGCAGTGCTAGAGATCTCTTGACGGACCATGGCTACACCTTC.